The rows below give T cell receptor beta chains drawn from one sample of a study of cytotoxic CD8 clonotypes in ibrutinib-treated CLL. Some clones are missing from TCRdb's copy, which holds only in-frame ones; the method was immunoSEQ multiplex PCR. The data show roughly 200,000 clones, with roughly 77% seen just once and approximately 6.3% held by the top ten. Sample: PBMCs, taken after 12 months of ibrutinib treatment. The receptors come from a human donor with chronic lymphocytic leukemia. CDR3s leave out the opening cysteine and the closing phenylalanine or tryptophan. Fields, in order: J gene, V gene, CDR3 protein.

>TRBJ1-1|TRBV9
ASSLRGSTEAF
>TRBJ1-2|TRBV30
AWSALQGFKGYT
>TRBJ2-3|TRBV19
ASSHQGSTDTQY
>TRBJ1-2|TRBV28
ASSPGINYGYT
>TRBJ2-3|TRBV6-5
ASSYGTSGRDTQY
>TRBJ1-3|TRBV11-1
ASSLAWSSGNTIY
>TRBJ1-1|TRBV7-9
ASSLAQGRNTEAF
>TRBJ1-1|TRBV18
ASSPLPSPGTPNEAF
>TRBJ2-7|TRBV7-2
ASSLAASGPSYEQY
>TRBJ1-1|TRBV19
ASTEGDRDLEAF
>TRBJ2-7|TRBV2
ASRFETGGKGQY
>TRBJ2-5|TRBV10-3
AIRPGTSGSGETQY
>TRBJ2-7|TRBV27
ASRQTGTGSFYEQY
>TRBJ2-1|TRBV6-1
ASSEGAASYNEQF
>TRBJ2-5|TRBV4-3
ASSLGGGLGETQY
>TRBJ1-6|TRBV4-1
ASSHPGQGLDSPLH
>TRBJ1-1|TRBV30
AWSRSRDTEAF
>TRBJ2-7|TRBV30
AWSRRDHSYEQY
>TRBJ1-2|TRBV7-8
ASSLVALQAVANYGYT
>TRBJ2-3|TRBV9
ASSVAQGTHTQY
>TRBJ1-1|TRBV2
ASMKTGEAF
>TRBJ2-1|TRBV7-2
ASRKTSGRYNEQF
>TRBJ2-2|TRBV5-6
ASSRLDTGELF
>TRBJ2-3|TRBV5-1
ASSGRSGGADTQY
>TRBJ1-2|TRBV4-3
ASSPQPQGNYGYT
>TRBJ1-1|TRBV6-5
ASSRGRGNTEAF
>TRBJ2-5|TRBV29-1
SVEDWGGIEETQY
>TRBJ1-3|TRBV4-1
ASSQAGPGGSGNTIY
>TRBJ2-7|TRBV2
ASSEVRAYEQY
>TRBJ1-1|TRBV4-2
ASSLQTGGAF
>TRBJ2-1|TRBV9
ASSVVGGRNNEQF
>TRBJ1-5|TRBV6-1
ASSAQGSNQPQH
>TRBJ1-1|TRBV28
ASSLSSTMRIMNTEAF
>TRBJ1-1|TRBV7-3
ASSFGHSNTEAF
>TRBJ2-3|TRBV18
ASSGGAGPTDTQY
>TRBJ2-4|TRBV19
ASSMELGLKNIQY
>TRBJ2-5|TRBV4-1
ASSQPSSGSSKTQY
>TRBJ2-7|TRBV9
ASSPSPWGYEQY
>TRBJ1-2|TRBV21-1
ASSPLNYGYT
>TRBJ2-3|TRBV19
ASRLAGSTDTQY
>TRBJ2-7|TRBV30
AWSRSGVGQY
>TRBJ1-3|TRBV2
ASSEASGFGNTIY
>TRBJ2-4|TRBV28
ASSRGYLNIQY
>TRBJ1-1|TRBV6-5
ASSMDRGTEAF
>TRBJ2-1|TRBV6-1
ASSGGRINEQF
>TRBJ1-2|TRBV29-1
SVFEQGDGYT
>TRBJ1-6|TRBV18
ASSLAGTGVDSPLH
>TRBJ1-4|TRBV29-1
SANKGGSGEKLF
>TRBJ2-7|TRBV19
ASSRASNNEQY
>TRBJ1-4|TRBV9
ASSANGQPTNEKLF
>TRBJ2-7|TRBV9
ASSGRRQASSGEQY
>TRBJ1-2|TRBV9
ASSVTPLRGQANYGYT
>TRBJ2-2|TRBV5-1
ASKVGQWATGELF
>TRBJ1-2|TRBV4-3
ASSPGTGVPTGYT